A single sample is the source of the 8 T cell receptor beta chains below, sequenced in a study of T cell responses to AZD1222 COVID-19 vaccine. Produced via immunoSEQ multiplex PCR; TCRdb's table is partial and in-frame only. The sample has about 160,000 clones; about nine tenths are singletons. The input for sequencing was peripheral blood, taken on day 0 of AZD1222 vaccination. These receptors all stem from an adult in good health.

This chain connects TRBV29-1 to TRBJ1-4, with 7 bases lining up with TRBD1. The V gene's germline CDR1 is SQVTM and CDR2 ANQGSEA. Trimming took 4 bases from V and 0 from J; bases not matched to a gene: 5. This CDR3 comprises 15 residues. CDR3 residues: CSVGRTGATNEKLFF. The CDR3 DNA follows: TGCAGCGTTGGCAGGACAGGTGCAACTAATGAAAAACTGTTTTTT.

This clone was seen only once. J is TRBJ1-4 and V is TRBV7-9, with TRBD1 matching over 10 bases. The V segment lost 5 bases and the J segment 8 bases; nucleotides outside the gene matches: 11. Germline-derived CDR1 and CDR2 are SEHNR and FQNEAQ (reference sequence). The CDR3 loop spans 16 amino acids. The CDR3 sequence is CASSPGYRTGGEKLFF. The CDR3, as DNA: TGTGCCAGCAGCCCTGGCTATAGGACAGGGGGAGAAAAACTGTTTTTT.

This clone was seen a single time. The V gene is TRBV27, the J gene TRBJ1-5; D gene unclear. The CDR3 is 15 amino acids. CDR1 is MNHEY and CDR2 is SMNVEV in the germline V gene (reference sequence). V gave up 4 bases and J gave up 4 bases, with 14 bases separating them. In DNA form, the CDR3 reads TGTGCCAGCAGTTCAGCAGGAATGGAGAATCAGCCCCAGCATTTT. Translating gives CASSSAGMENQPQHF.

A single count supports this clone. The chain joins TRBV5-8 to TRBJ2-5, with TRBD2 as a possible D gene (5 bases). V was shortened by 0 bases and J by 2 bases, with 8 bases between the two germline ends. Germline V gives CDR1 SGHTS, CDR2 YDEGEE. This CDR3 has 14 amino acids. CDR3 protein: CASSLEGVQETQYF. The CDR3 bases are TGTGCCAGCAGCTTGGAGGGAGTACAAGAGACCCAGTACTTC.

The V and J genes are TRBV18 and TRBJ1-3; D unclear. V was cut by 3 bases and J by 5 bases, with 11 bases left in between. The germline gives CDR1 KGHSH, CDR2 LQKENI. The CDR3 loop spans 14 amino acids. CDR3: CASSPVEARNTIYF. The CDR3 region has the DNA TGTGCCAGCTCACCCGTGGAAGCTCGAAACACCATATATTTT.

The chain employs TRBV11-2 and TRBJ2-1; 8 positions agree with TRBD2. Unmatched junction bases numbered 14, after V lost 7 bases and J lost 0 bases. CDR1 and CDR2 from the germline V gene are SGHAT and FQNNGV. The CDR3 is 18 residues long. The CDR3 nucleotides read TGTGCCAGCACCGTCCTCCATCAGCGGGGGCGCTCCTACAATGAGCAGTTCTTC. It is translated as CASTVLHQRGRSYNEQFF.

The CDR3 loop reads CASSQERRGREQYF. In DNA form, the CDR3 reads TGCGCCAGCAGCCAAGAGCGAAGGGGTCGCGAGCAGTACTTC. The chain couples TRBV4-1 to TRBJ2-7, with a weak D call TRBD1 (5 bases). The CDR3 consists of 14 residues. The V and J ends lost 0 bases and 6 bases respectively, with 12 bases between them. CDR1 is MGHRA, CDR2 YSYEKL, per germline.

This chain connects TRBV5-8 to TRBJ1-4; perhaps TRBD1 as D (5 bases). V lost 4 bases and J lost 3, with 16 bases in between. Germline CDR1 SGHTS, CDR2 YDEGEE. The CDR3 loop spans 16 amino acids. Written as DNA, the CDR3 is TGTGCCAGCAGCGGGGTGACAGTTTCTTCTAATGAAAAACTGTTTTTT. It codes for CASSGVTVSSNEKLFF.